Below, one T cell receptor beta chain is given with its context. What it binds is not known. This entry belongs to a study of vaccination effects on CD4 cells after COVID-19. The study's findings and limits: Marked clonal contraction was seen in infection- and vaccine-induced clones late after vaccination. Convalescents' post-vaccine spike-reactive clones were mainly new, vaccine-induced.

TCRdb's copy holds only in-frame clones and misses some; the assay was immunoSEQ multiplex PCR. The sample carries more than 35,000 clones, approximately 70% recorded once. Sequencing followed a ViraFEST assay step that expanded antigen-specific CD4+ T cells with viral peptide pools. Cultured cells yielded isolated CD4+ T cells after 10 to 11 days. The person had a PCR-confirmed SARS-CoV-2 infection during March to December 2020. Days 3 and 7 saw half the medium replaced with IL-2 medium. The specimen comprised CD4+ T cells from PBMCs cultured with a peptide pool, sampled before COVID-19 vaccination. This receptor was obtained from a human donor who had a prior SARS-CoV-2 infection.

CDR3 coding DNA: TGTGCCAGCAGTCCACAGATTATGAGCTCCTACAATGAGCAGTTCTTC. Its protein product is CASSPQIMSSYNEQFF. The chain combines TRBV27 with TRBJ2-1; no firm D call. Germline loops: CDR1 MNHEY, CDR2 SMNVEV (reference sequence). The CDR3 is 16 amino acids. The V and J ends lost 5 bases and 0 bases respectively, with 14 bases between them.